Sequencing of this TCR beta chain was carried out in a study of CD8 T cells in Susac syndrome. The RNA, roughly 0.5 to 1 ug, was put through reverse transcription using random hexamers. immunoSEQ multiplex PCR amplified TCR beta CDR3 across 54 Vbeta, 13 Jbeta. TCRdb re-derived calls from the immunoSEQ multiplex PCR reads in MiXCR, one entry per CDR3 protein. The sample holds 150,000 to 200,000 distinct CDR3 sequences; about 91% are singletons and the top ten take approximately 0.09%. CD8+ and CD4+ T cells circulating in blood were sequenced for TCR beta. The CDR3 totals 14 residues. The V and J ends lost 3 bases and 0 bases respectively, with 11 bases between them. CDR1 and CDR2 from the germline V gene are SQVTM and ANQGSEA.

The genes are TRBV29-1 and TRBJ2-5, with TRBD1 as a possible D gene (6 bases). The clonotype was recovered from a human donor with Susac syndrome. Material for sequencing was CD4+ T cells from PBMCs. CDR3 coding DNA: TGCAGCGTTGAGTCGACAGGATACCAAGAGACCCAGTACTTC. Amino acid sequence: CSVESTGYQETQYF.